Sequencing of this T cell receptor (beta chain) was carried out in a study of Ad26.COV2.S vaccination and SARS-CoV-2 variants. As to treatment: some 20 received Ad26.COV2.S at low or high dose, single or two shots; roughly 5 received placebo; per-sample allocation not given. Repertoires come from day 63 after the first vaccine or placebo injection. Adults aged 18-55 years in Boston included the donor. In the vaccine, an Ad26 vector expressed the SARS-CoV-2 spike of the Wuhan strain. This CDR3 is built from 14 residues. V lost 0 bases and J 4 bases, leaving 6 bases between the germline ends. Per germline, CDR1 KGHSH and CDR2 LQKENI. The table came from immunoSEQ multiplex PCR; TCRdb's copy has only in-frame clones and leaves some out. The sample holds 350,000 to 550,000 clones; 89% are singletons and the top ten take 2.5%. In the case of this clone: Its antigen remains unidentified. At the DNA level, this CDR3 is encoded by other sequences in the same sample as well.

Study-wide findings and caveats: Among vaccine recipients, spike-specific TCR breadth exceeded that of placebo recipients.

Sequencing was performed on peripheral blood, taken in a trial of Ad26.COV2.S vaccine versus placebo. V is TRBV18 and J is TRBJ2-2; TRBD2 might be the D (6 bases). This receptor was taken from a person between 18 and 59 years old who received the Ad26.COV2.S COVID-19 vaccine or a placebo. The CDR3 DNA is TGTGCCAGCTCACCACCAGCGGGCACCGGGGAGCTGTTTTTT. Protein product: CASSPPAGTGELFF.